Shown below are 12 T cell receptor beta chains from a single sample sequenced in a study of blood T cells in healthy people across ages. For the second PCR, which ran for 7 to 11 cycles, a sample-barcoded 5' primer and a J-beta primer mix were used. TCRdb re-called the 5' RACE reads through MiXCR, storing one row per CDR3 protein. Here the sample spans around 1,800,000 distinct CDR3 sequences, about 39% being singletons. The sample comprised blood. The source is a human donor in good health.

The chain links TRBV7-2 to TRBJ2-1; 8 nucleotides match TRBD2. The CDR3 spans 14 residues. Germline CDR1 and CDR2: SGHTA and FQGNSA. Unmatched junction bases numbered 9, after V lost 8 bases and J lost 6 bases. The CDR3 loop is CASFSGGVSNEQFF. In DNA, the CDR3 is TGTGCCAGCTTTTCCGGGGGGGTTAGCAATGAGCAGTTCTTC.

The V call is TRBV2, the J call TRBJ2-7; 8 bases map to TRBD1. With V trimmed by 2 bases and J by 7 bases, 10 bases remained unmatched. Germline V CDR1 and CDR2: SNHLY, FYNNEI. This CDR3 is 15 amino acids long. In DNA, the CDR3 is TGTGCCAGCAGTGAAAAGCTTCAGGGGGCGCGTGAGCAGTACTTC. Translating gives CASSEKLQGAREQYF. The full variable domain, in which reference TRBV2 and TRBJ2-7 provide the parts outside the CDR3, is EPEVTQTPSHQVTQMGQEVILRCVPISNHLYFYWYRQILGQKVEFLVSFYNNEISEKSEIFDDQFSVERPDGSNFTLKIRSTKLEDSAMYFCASSEKLQGAREQYFGPGTRLTVT.

This clonotype was seen a single time. V is TRBV27 and J is TRBJ2-1, with D hard to call. V was pared by 2 bases and J by 10 bases, with 12 bases between. The germline V gene encodes CDR1 MNHEY and CDR2 SMNVEV (reference sequence). This CDR3 comprises 13 residues. DNA for the CDR3: TGTGCCAGCAGTTTACCTCAGACCCGCGAGCAGTTCTTC. Amino acids: CASSLPQTREQFF.

The chain couples TRBV6-6 to TRBJ2-3; 12 bases map to TRBD2. The CDR3 is 17 residues long. Germline V gene lookup returns CDR1 MNHNY and CDR2 SVGAGI (reference sequence). J gave up 3 bases and V 2 bases, and 6 bases lay outside the gene matches. For the CDR3, the DNA is TGTGCCAGCAGTTACCCTTACGGGACTAGCGGGACAGATACGCAGTATTTT. Translation: CASSYPYGTSGTDTQYF.

This clonotype was counted at least ten times. One end of the junction varies from germline; a read error may be responsible. The chain links TRBV5-1 to TRBJ2-3; D remains ambiguous. The length of the CDR3 is 12 residues. The germline V gene has CDR1 SGHRS and CDR2 YFSETQ. CDR3 in amino acids: CASSFGTDTQYF. CDR3 DNA sequence: TGTGCCAGCAGCTTTGGCACAGATACGCAGTATTTT.

Concerning this clonotype itself: One end of the junction is discordant with germline, which a read error may explain. The chain couples TRBV24-1 to TRBJ2-3; the match to TRBD2 covers 9 bases. The CDR3 runs to 16 residues. Germline values: CDR1 KGHDR, CDR2 SFDVKD. The CDR3: CATSVGSGGFTDTQDF. The CDR3 coding sequence is TGTGCCACCAGTGTTGGTAGCGGGGGCTTCACAGATACGCAGGATTTT.

The chain couples TRBV20-1 to TRBJ2-3; 9 nucleotides align to TRBD2. Per germline, CDR1 DFQATT and CDR2 SNEGSKA (reference sequence). The CDR3 covers 18 residues. The V and J ends lost 6 bases and 0 bases, in that order; junction bases with no gene match: 16. CDR3 nucleotide sequence: TGCAGTGCAACCCTGGCTAGCGGGGTGTGGATTAGCACAGATACGCAGTATTTT. Translation gives CSATLASGVWISTDTQYF.

The chain links TRBV11-2 to TRBJ2-1; 9 bases fit TRBD2. Unmatched junction bases numbered 11, after V lost 3 bases and J lost 8 bases. Germline loops: CDR1 SGHAT, CDR2 FQNNGV. This CDR3 has 16 amino acids. This CDR3 reads CASSFWVAGAGDEQFF. The DNA of the CDR3 is TGTGCCAGCAGCTTCTGGGTAGCGGGGGCTGGGGATGAGCAGTTCTTC.

This clonotype was observed a handful of times. This sequence joins TRBV12-3 or TRBV12-4 and TRBJ2-1, with D possibly being TRBD1 (5 bases). There are 14 residues in the CDR3. Trimming pared 3 bases from V and 9 bases from J, leaving 15 bases between. The CDR3 loop is CASSLKGLLGEQFF. The CDR3 DNA sequence: TGTGCCAGCAGTTTGAAGGGGCTCCTTGGTGAGCAGTTCTTC.

The J gene is TRBJ2-5, the V gene TRBV3-1, with 8 bases lining up with TRBD1. V dropped 3 bases and J dropped 3; count of bases not matched to a gene: 6. CDR1 and CDR2 from the germline V gene are LGHDT and YNNKEL (reference sequence). This CDR3 has 15 amino acids. The CDR3 nucleotides read TGTGCCAGCAGCCATCCGGGACAGGCCAAAGAGACCCAGTACTTC. Its translation is CASSHPGQAKETQYF.

DNA of the CDR3: TGTGCCAGCAGTTCCTTTCGGACTAGCGGGGGCTACGAGCAGTACTTC. Protein sequence: CASSSFRTSGGYEQYF. The chain combines TRBV6-5 with TRBJ2-7; 13 positions agree with TRBD2. CDR1 is MNHEY, CDR2 SVGAGI, per germline. Germline trimming cut 4 bases from V and 3 bases from J; bases unmatched to any gene: 6. The CDR3 consists of 16 residues.

The CDR3 here is CASTIDQGKDGYTF. CDR3 coding DNA: TGCGCCAGCACGATTGATCAGGGGAAGGATGGCTACACCTTC. The chain combines TRBV5-1 with TRBJ1-2; perhaps TRBD1 as D (6 bases). CDR1 is SGHRS and CDR2 is YFSETQ in the germline V gene. Between the trimmed V and J ends, which lost 6 bases and 6 bases, there was a span of 18 bases. This CDR3 has 14 residues.